The 14 T cell receptor beta chains below all came from one sample that was sequenced in a study of blood T cell repertoires in COVID-19 (TCRdb year 2020). Receptor libraries were prepared by the immunoSEQ multiplex PCR assay. TCRdb's version of the immuneACCESS table is confined to in-frame rearrangements and falls short of the full clone set. An unresolved V gene accounts for under half of the shortfall where checked; the remainder is of unknown origin. The sample table records nearly 250,000 clones; more than 70% of these occur just once. The ten largest clones add up to 5.5% to 6.5% of the sample. The sequenced material came from peripheral blood. These receptors were taken from a woman of 80 years or more with COVID-19, enrolled during active disease.

V and J are TRBV19 and TRBJ1-3; weak D call: TRBD1 (5 bases). The length of the CDR3 is 13 residues. V lost 8 bases and J lost 2, with 10 bases in between. Germline values: CDR1 LNHDA, CDR2 SQIVND (reference sequence). The CDR3 DNA reads as TGTGCCAGTTCTGACAGCGCTGGAAACACCATATATTTT. Residues: CASSDSAGNTIYF.

In its sample, this clone was seen once. The CDR3 nucleotides are TGTGCCAGCAGCCTGACCGACAGCATTTCAAACTATGGCTACACCTTC. This translates into CASSLTDSISNYGYTF. This chain connects TRBV5-5 to TRBJ1-2; D is possibly TRBD1 (5 bases). The CDR3 is made up of 16 amino acids. CDR1 and CDR2 from the germline V gene are SGHKS and YYEKEE (reference sequence). The V and J ends lost 4 bases and 2 bases respectively, with 18 bases between them.

The rearrangement joins TRBV5-4 to TRBJ2-2, with 15 bases that match TRBD2. V trimming: 4 bases; J trimming: 1 base; junction bases outside the gene matches: 5. This CDR3 has 18 residues. Germline CDR1 is SGHNT and CDR2 is YYREEE (reference sequence). CDR3 protein: CASSRGLAGGQNTGELFF. The CDR3 DNA reads TGTGCCAGCAGCCGAGGACTAGCGGGGGGGCAGAACACCGGGGAGCTGTTTTTT.

The rearrangement uses TRBV7-9 and TRBJ2-1; 10 nucleotides line up with TRBD2. The germline CDR1 and CDR2 sequences are SEHNR and FQNEAQ (reference sequence). CDR3 length: 16 residues. Trimming at V came to 0 bases and at J to 3 bases, leaving 2 bases not matched to a gene. The DNA of the CDR3 is TGTGCCAGCAGCTTAGCCCTAGCGGGGGACTACAATGAGCAGTTCTTC. It specifies CASSLALAGDYNEQFF.

The CDR3 region is CASSSGSGGLYNEQFF. CDR3 nucleotides: TGTGCCAGCAGCAGCGGTAGCGGGGGCCTCTACAATGAGCAGTTCTTC. The chain couples TRBV7-9 to TRBJ2-1, with 9 bases matching TRBD2. The CDR3 spans 16 residues. Trimming at V came to 5 bases and at J to 3 bases, leaving 8 bases not matched to a gene. The germline CDR1 and CDR2 sequences are SEHNR and FQNEAQ (reference sequence).

The chain carries TRBV6-1 and TRBJ1-4; D remains ambiguous. V lost 3 bases to trimming and J lost 6 bases, with 23 bases between them. The CDR3 length is 18 residues. CDR1 and CDR2 from the germline V gene are MNHNS and SASEGT. The CDR3 region has the DNA TGTGCCAGCAGTGAGAAGGTAAGGGCGGGCTTGTGGGATGAAAAACTGTTTTTT. This sequence encodes CASSEKVRAGLWDEKLFF.

The chain recombines TRBV5-1 with TRBJ2-2, with D possibly matching TRBD2 (6 bases). Germline CDR1 and CDR2: SGHRS and YFSETQ. Trimming took off 0 bases at V and 3 bases at J, with 9 bases between the two ends. This CDR3 comprises 15 residues. The CDR3 DNA follows: TGCGCCAGCAGCTTGGACAGGAGGGACACCGGGGAGCTGTTTTTT. Translation: CASSLDRRDTGELFF.

The chain combines TRBV5-6 with TRBJ1-4; D ambiguous. CDR1 is SGHDT and CDR2 is YYEEEE in the germline V gene. The CDR3 extends over 13 amino acids. The ends were cut back, 0 bases at V and 7 bases at J, with 7 bases in the middle. In nucleotides, the CDR3 is TGTGCCAGCAGCTTGGTCGCCAGTGAAAAACTGTTTTTT. Amino acids: CASSLVASEKLFF. The whole variable domain, filled in from reference TRBV5-6 and TRBJ1-4, reads DAGVTQSPTHLIKTRGQQVTLRCSPKSGHDTVSWYQQALGQGPQFIFQYYEEEERQRGNFPDRFSGHQFPNYSSELNVNALLLGDSALYLCASSLVASEKLFFGSGTQLSVL.

The chain links TRBV5-6 to TRBJ1-2; 9 nucleotides align to TRBD1. With 5 bases clipped from V and 3 bases from J, the junction kept 8 bases outside the gene matches. Germline-derived CDR1 and CDR2 are SGHDT and YYEEEE. The CDR3 is 15 residues long. CDR3 amino acids: CASSFSTGGDYGYTF. CDR3 bases: TGTGCCAGCAGTTTTTCCACAGGGGGCGACTATGGCTACACCTTC.

V usage is TRBV5-1 and J usage is TRBJ2-2, with a weak D call TRBD1 (5 bases). CDR3 length: 16 residues. Trimming shortened V by 0 bases and J by 1 base, and 10 bases separated the two germline ends. Per germline, CDR1 SGHRS and CDR2 YFSETQ. The CDR3 spells CASSLAGRVNTGELFF. The CDR3 nucleotides read TGCGCCAGCAGCTTGGCGGGCAGGGTGAACACCGGGGAGCTGTTTTTT.

Of note for this clone: Other nucleotide sequences in the sample specify the same CDR3. The chain carries TRBV5-8 and TRBJ1-2; no clear D. The CDR3 sequence is 11 residues long. Trimming shortened V by 1 base and J by 8 bases, and 6 bases separated the two germline ends. Germline assignment: CDR1 SGHTS and CDR2 YDEGEE. CDR3 residues: CASSLTGGYTF. The CDR3 DNA is TGTGCCAGCAGCTTGACGGGAGGCTACACCTTC.

The V call is TRBV7-8, the J call TRBJ1-2; D is unclear. The germline gives CDR1 SGHVS, CDR2 FQNEAQ. This CDR3 has 14 residues. V was pared by 8 bases and J by 0 bases, with 13 bases between. The CDR3 spells CASGEDRSNYGYTF. As DNA, the CDR3 is TGTGCCAGCGGGGAGGACCGATCTAACTATGGCTACACCTTC.

V is TRBV28 and J is TRBJ2-1, with D perhaps matching TRBD2 (7 bases). This CDR3 region has 13 residues. Trimming cost V 8 bases and J 4 bases, with 12 bases left between them. Germline CDR1 and CDR2: MDHEN and SYDVKM. This CDR3 is CASGGAGYNEQFF. The CDR3 nucleotides are TGTGCCAGCGGGGGGGCGGGATACAATGAGCAGTTCTTC.

The chain recombines TRBV5-4 with TRBJ2-1, with 8 bases lining up with TRBD2. This CDR3 is built from 15 residues. Per the germline V gene, CDR1 is SGHNT and CDR2 is YYREEE (reference sequence). V shed 0 bases, J shed 3 bases, and the junction held 2 bases outside the gene matches. The CDR3 sequence is CASSLDSGSYNEQFF. The CDR3 nucleotides read TGTGCCAGCAGCTTGGACAGCGGGAGCTACAATGAGCAGTTCTTC.